This T cell receptor (beta chain) came from a study of beta chain features in type 1 diabetes. Germline CDR1 and CDR2: GTSNPN and SVGIG (reference sequence). Trimming at V came to 5 bases and at J to 9 bases, leaving 10 bases not matched to a gene. The CDR3 extends over 14 amino acids. A few counts support this clone. No antigen is known for it. The sequenced template was cDNA made from the entire isolated RNA. Measured with immunoSEQ multiplex PCR; TCRdb has only the in-frame clones, and not every one. This sample has nearly 700,000 clones, with roughly 12% found just once. Study-wide results and limits: Among all four CD4+ subsets, Type 1 diabetes patients had TCRB CDR3s that were moderately but significantly shorter.

This chain joins TRBV30 and TRBJ2-1; the match to TRBD2 covers 10 bases. Sequencing was carried out using naive CD4+ T cells from blood. The clonotype comes from a young man with type 1 diabetes. The CDR3 nucleotides read TGTGCCTGGTCAAAGGGCCTAGCGGGGGCTGAGCAGTTCTTC. This sequence encodes CAWSKGLAGAEQFF.